This entry lists 8 T cell receptor beta chains sequenced from one sample in a study of radiotherapy plus CTLA-4 blockade in lung cancer. Profiling relied on immunoSEQ multiplex PCR, and the TCRdb table lists in-frame clones only, not all of them. The sample contains about 59,000 clones, around three quarters of which appear only once. Sequences were derived from peripheral blood, sampled from a patient treated with radiotherapy plus ipilimumab. The receptor set was obtained from a human donor with non-small cell lung cancer whose response to radiotherapy plus ipilimumab could not be evaluated.

A note on this clone: One end of the junction fails to match germline, which may point to a read error. The chain employs TRBV6-1 and TRBJ2-1; the D gene is possibly TRBD1 (5 bases). In germline, CDR1 is MNHNS, CDR2 SASEGT. The CDR3 totals 14 residues. In nucleotides, the CDR3 is TGTGCCAGCATTGAAAAGGGGTCTGATTGGGAGCAGTTCTTC. Protein: CASIEKGSDWEQFF.

The genes are TRBV2 and TRBJ2-1; TRBD2 aligns across 9 bases. J was trimmed by 3 bases and V by 2 bases; bases with no gene match: 5. Germline-derived CDR1 and CDR2 are SNHLY and FYNNEI. This CDR3 comprises 16 residues. The CDR3 DNA follows: TGTGCCAGCAGTGAAAGTCTAGCGGGATTCTACAATGAGCAGTTCTTC. Its translation: CASSESLAGFYNEQFF.

This rearrangement joins TRBV30 to TRBJ1-1, with 9 bases lining up with TRBD1. Germline trimming cut 0 bases from V and 4 bases from J; bases unmatched to any gene: 9. The V gene's germline CDR1 is GTSNPN and CDR2 SVGIG (reference sequence). The CDR3 runs to 16 residues. CDR3 protein: CAWSVKGQGSITEAFF. DNA of the CDR3: TGTGCCTGGAGTGTAAAGGGACAGGGAAGCATCACTGAAGCTTTCTTT.

With respect to this clone: One junction end disagrees with the germline gene, perhaps due to a read error. Other DNA variants within this sample encode the same CDR3. The chain uses TRBV6-1 and TRBJ2-7; TRBD1 matches at 7 bases. The germline V gene has CDR1 MNHNS and CDR2 SASEGT. The CDR3 is 14 residues long. The CDR3 region has the DNA TGTGCCAGCAGTTCCGGGACAGCCTCCTACGAGCAGTACTTT. It codes for CASSSGTASYEQYF.

The chain uses TRBV6-1 and TRBJ1-6; TRBD1 matches 8 bases. Germline CDR1 is MNHNS and CDR2 is SASEGT. J gave up 10 bases and V 7 bases, and 6 bases lay outside the gene matches. This CDR3 contains 13 residues. The CDR3 sequence is CASIRTGQSPLHF. In DNA, the CDR3 is TGTGCCAGCATCAGGACAGGGCAATCACCCCTCCACTTT.

CDR3 in amino acids: CATRTGTGDQPQHF. DNA for the CDR3: TGTGCCACCAGGACCGGGACAGGGGATCAGCCCCAGCATTTT. V and J are TRBV15 and TRBJ1-5; TRBD1 matches at 10 bases. From germline, CDR1 is LNHNV and CDR2 YYDKDF (reference sequence). CDR3 size: 14 residues. J gave up 5 bases and V 6 bases, and 4 bases lay outside the gene matches.

The chain couples TRBV9 to TRBJ1-2; TRBD1 is a possible D gene (5 bases). Between the trimmed V and J ends, which lost 0 bases and 6 bases, there was a span of 12 bases. This CDR3 is built from 14 residues. Germline lookup yields CDR1 SGDLS and CDR2 YYNGEE. The CDR3 DNA sequence: TGTGCCAGCAGCGTAGGGAGCAGGGTAGATGGCTACACCTTC. It is translated as CASSVGSRVDGYTF.

This clone was counted a single time. The chain uses TRBV18 and TRBJ2-2, with TRBD2 matching 7 bases. Per the germline V gene, CDR1 is KGHSH and CDR2 is LQKENI. This CDR3 has 16 residues. The ends lost 6 bases at V and 5 bases at J; junction bases unmatched: 12. In DNA form, the CDR3 reads TGTGCCAGCTCCCCTTCGGCGGGAGTGGAGACCGGGGAGCTGTTTTTT. It codes for CASSPSAGVETGELFF.